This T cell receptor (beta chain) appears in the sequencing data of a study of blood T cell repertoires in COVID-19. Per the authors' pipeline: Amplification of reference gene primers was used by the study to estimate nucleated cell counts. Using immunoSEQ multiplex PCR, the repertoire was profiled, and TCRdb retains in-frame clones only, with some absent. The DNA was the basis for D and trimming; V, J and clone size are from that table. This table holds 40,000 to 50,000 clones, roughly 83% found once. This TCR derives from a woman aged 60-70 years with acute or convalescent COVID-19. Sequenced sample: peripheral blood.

DNA of the CDR3: TGTGCCAGCAGCTTGGGCCTACTAGGGAGCACAGATACGCAGTATTTT. Its protein product is CASSLGLLGSTDTQYF. The chain employs TRBV5-5 and TRBJ2-3; TRBD2 is a possible D gene (5 bases). Per germline, CDR1 SGHKS and CDR2 YYEKEE (reference sequence). This CDR3 contains 16 residues. Trimming removed 0 bases at V and 0 bases at J, with 11 bases between.